A single TCR beta chain is shown here with its context. The antigen is unknown. Only in-frame clones appear in the TCRdb table, and some are missing; sequencing was by immunoSEQ multiplex PCR. The sample records roughly 300,000 clones, more than 80% being singletons. CDR1 MDHEN and CDR2 SYDVKM come from the germline V gene. The CDR3 is made up of 14 amino acids. V lost 6 bases and J lost 3; bases outside the gene matches: 7. The entry originates in a study of cytomegalovirus exposure and HLA in healthy donors. Study at large: Later analysis reported that the 120 validation repertoires shared the platform of the approximately 670 first-cohort repertoires.

General study results and limits: The authors listed some 150 TCR beta chains as cytomegalovirus-associated.

This sequence originates from a woman younger than 35 in good health and CMV-seronegative. The sample was PBMCs. The chain recombines TRBV28 with TRBJ1-2, with 7 bases that match TRBD1. The CDR3 here is CASRGYTGDYGYTF. CDR3 nucleotide sequence: TGTGCCAGCAGGGGGTACACAGGGGACTATGGCTACACCTTC.